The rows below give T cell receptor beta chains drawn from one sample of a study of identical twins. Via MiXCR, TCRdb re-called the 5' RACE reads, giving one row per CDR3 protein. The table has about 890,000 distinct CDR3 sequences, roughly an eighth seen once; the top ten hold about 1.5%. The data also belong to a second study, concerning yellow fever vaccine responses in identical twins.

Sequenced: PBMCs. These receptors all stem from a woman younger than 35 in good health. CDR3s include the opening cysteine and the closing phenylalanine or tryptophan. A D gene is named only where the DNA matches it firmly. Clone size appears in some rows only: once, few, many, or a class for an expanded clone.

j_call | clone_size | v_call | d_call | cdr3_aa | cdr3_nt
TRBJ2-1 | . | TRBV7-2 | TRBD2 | CASSILAGVSNEQFF | TGTGCCAGCAGCATTCTAGCGGGAGTATCCAATGAGCAGTTCTTC
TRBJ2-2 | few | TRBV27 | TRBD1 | CASSWGDRGTGELFF | TGTGCCAGCAGTTGGGGGGACAGGGGCACCGGGGAGCTGTTTTTT
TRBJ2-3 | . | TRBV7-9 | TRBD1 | CASSDRDRKSTDTQYF | TGTGCCAGCAGCGACAGGGACAGGAAAAGCACAGATACGCAGTATTTT
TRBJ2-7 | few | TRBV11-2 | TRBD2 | CASSPEVRENYEQYF | TGTGCCAGCAGCCCCGAGGTGCGGGAGAACTACGAGCAGTACTTC
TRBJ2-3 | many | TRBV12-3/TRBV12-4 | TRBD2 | CASSFGSGRTSTDTQYF | TGTGCCAGCAGTTTTGGTAGCGGGAGGACTAGCACAGATACGCAGTATTTT
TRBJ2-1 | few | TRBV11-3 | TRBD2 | CASSFTPGLAGNPRLQFF | TGTGCCAGCAGCTTCACACCCGGACTAGCGGGAAACCCTAGGCTGCAGTTCTTC
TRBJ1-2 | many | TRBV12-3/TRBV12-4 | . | CASSTGTKGYTF | TGTGCCAGCAGTACAGGGACGAAAGGCTACACCTTC
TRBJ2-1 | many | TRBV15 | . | CATSRGSTGIYNEQFF | TGTGCCACCAGCAGAGGTAGCACTGGTATTTACAATGAGCAGTTCTTC
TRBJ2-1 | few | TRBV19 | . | CASSIRLSYNEQFF | TGTGCCAGTAGTATACGGTTATCCTACAATGAGCAGTTCTTC
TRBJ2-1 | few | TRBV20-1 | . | CSARGDVFYNEQFF | TGCAGTGCTAGGGGGGACGTATTCTACAATGAGCAGTTCTTC
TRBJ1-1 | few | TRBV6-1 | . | CSSSHGEMNTEAFF | TGTTCCAGCAGCCACGGCGAGATGAACACTGAAGCTTTCTTT
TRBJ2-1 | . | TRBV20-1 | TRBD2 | CSARDTRLAYEQFF | TGCAGTGCTAGAGATACTAGACTAGCATATGAGCAGTTCTTC
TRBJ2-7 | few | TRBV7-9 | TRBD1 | CASSLAGGQGTWEQYF | TGTGCCAGCAGCTTAGCGGGTGGACAGGGGACATGGGAGCAGTACTTC
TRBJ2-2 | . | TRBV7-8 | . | CASRQSGPVPDTGELFF | TGTGCCAGCAGGCAAAGTGGACCAGTTCCGGACACCGGGGAGCTGTTTTTT
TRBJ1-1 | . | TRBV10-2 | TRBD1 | CASGPTGGFAFF | TGCGCCAGCGGCCCGACAGGGGGCTTCGCTTTCTTT
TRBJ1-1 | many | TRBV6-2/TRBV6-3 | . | CASSYSRGAEAFF | TGTGCCAGCAGTTACTCGAGAGGAGCTGAAGCTTTCTTT
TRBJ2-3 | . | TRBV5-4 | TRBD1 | CASSSTGTGGDTQYF | TGTGCCAGCAGCTCCACCGGGACAGGGGGAGATACGCAGTATTTT
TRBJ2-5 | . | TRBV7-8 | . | CASSARWDLQETQYF | TGTGCCAGCAGCGCACGCTGGGACTTGCAAGAGACCCAGTACTTC
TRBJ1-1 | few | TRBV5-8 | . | CASSLELPGREAFF | TGTGCCAGCAGCTTGGAGCTGCCAGGGCGTGAAGCTTTCTTT
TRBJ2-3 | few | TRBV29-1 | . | CSAKQTRTDTQYF | TGCAGCGCAAAACAGACTCGCACAGATACGCAGTATTTT
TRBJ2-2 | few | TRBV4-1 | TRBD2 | CASSHHSGGTAKTGELFF | TGCGCCAGCAGCCACCACAGCGGGGGGACTGCGAAGACCGGGGAGCTGTTTTTT
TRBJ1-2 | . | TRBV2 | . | CASSPQGIYTF | TGTGCCAGCAGTCCACAGGGTATCTACACCTTC
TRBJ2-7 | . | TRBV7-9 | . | CASSRGWGKNEQYF | TGTGCCAGCAGCAGAGGCTGGGGAAAGAACGAGCAGTACTTC
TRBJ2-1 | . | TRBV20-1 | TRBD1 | CSARAPGGASYNEQFF | TGCAGTGCTAGAGCCCCAGGGGGCGCTTCCTACAATGAGCAGTTCTTC
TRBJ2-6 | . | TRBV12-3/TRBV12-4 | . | CASKTSGANVLTF | TGTGCCAGCAAGACCTCTGGGGCCAACGTCCTGACTTTC
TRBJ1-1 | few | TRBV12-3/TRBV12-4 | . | CASSFTLSWSTEAFF | TGTGCCAGCAGTTTCACCTTATCTTGGTCAACTGAAGCTTTCTTT
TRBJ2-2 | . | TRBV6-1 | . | CASSSSNWGPGELFF | TGTGCCAGCAGCTCTTCCAATTGGGGACCCGGGGAGCTGTTTTTT
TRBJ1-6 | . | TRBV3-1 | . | CASSPASRDSPLHF | TGTGCCAGCAGCCCCGCGTCAAGGGATTCACCCCTCCACTTT
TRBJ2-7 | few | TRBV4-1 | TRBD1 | CASSLTGISSYEQYF | TGCGCCAGCAGCCTGACAGGGATAAGCTCCTACGAGCAGTACTTC
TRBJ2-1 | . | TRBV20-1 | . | CSARSTGTNEQFF | TGCAGTGCTAGGTCGACAGGTACCAATGAGCAGTTCTTC
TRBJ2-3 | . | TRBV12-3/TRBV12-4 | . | CASTPWDRLKNTQYF | TGTGCCAGCACACCCTGGGACCGTCTGAAAAATACGCAGTATTTT
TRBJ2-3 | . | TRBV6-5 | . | CASSSSIDTQYF | TGTGCCAGCAGTTCCTCCATCGATACGCAGTATTTT
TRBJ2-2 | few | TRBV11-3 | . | CASSPRELNTGELFF | TGTGCCAGCAGCCCAAGGGAGCTAAACACCGGGGAGCTGTTTTTT
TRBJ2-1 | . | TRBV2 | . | CATTGGGSSYNEQFF | TGTGCCACCACAGGGGGGGGCAGCTCCTACAATGAGCAGTTCTTC
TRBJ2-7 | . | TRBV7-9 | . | CASSSTDAWTLSYEQYF | TGTGCCAGCAGCTCCACGGACGCTTGGACCCTATCCTACGAGCAGTACTTC
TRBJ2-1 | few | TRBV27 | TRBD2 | CASSLSSLAGISYNEQFF | TGTGCCAGCAGTTTATCGAGTCTAGCGGGGATCTCCTACAATGAGCAGTTCTTC
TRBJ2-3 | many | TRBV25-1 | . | CASSSRGSGTDTQYF | TGTGCCAGCAGTAGCAGGGGAAGTGGGACAGATACGCAGTATTTT
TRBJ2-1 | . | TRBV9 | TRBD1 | CASSVVMDRAQFF | TGTGCCAGCAGCGTAGTAATGGACAGGGCGCAGTTCTTC
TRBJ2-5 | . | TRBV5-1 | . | CASSFHTHQETQYF | TGCGCCAGCAGCTTCCACACACACCAAGAGACCCAGTACTTC
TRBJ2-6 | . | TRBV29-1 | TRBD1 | CSVEDRAPGGSGANVLTF | TGCAGCGTTGAAGATCGGGCCCCAGGGGGTTCGGGGGCCAACGTCCTGACTTTC
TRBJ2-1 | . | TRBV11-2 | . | CASRGGTTLSSNEQFF | TGTGCCAGCAGGGGGGGAACTACTCTGAGCTCCAATGAGCAGTTCTTC
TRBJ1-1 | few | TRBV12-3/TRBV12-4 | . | CASNMGVGEAFF | TGTGCCAGCAACATGGGGGTTGGTGAAGCTTTCTTT
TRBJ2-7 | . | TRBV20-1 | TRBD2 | CSVESSGTSYEQYF | TGCAGTGTCGAATCGTCCGGGACTAGCTACGAGCAGTACTTC
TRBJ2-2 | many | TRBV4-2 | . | CASSQARTGELFF | TGTGCCAGCAGCCAAGCCAGAACCGGGGAGCTGTTTTTT
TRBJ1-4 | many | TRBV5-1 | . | CASSLEGQSNEKLFF | TGCGCCAGCAGCTTGGAAGGACAGTCAAATGAAAAACTGTTTTTT
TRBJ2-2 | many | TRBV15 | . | CATRKTEKNTGELFF | TGTGCCACCAGAAAGACAGAGAAGAACACCGGGGAGCTGTTTTTT
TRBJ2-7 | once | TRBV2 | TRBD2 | CASSGTSGPAYEQYF | TGTGCCAGCAGTGGGACTAGCGGGCCAGCCTACGAGCAGTACTTC
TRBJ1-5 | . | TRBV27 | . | CASSLTGPKPQHF | TGTGCCAGCAGTCTAACAGGGCCCAAGCCCCAGCATTTT
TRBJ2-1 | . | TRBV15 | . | CATRQGLPSYNEQFF | TGTGCCACCAGACAGGGACTACCCTCCTACAATGAGCAGTTCTTC